These T cell receptor beta chains were read from a single sample in a study of shared clonotypes between healthy human individuals. Profiled with immunoSEQ multiplex PCR; TCRdb holds only in-frame clones, not every one. The repertoire has more than 550,000 clones, about 91% of them found once; the top ten carry 24%. Sequencing input: naive CD8+ T cells sorted from blood. The receptors derive from a man aged 25 to 40 in good health. CDR3s include the opening cysteine and the closing phenylalanine or tryptophan. D genes are given only for firm matches. The size of a clone is reported for some rows only, either as once, few or many, or as a class for expanded clones.

>15|TRBV6-5|TRBJ2-2|TRBD2|NA
CASKLAGVGTGELFF
TGTGCCAGCAAACTAGCGGGAGTAGGGACCGGGGAGCTGTTTTTT
>17|TRBV11-2|TRBJ2-5|TRBD2|NA
CASTLVASGVVGETQYF
TGTGCCAGCACCCTAGTGGCTAGCGGGGTGGTAGGAGAGACCCAGTACTTC
>12|TRBV2|TRBJ2-7|TRBD1|NA
CASRGQGVWQYF
TGTGCCAGCCGAGGACAGGGGGTTTGGCAGTACTTC
>9|TRBV6-6|TRBJ1-2|NA|few
CASGDGYTF
TGTGCCAGCGGGGACGGCTACACCTTC
>14|TRBV9|TRBJ2-5|TRBD2|NA
CASSATSGEETQYF
TGTGCCAGCAGCGCAACTAGCGGGGAAGAGACCCAGTACTTC
>15|TRBV4-1|TRBJ2-1|NA|NA
CASSHPPDGNNEQFF
TGCGCCAGCAGCCACCCTCCGGACGGAAACAATGAGCAGTTCTTC
>21|TRBV6-4|TRBJ2-7|NA|NA
CASSDPGDRDPNRGYSYEQYF
TGTGCCAGCAGTGACCCAGGTGACCGGGACCCTAACAGAGGCTATAGCTACGAGCAGTACTTC
>12|TRBV6-1|TRBJ2-1|NA|NA
CASSPGYNEQFF
TGTGCCAGCAGCCCCGGCTACAATGAGCAGTTCTTC
>13|TRBV10-3|TRBJ2-7|NA|NA
CAISDGSTLEQYF
TGTGCCATCAGTGACGGATCTACCTTAGAGCAGTACTTC
>12|TRBV5-5|TRBJ2-7|NA|NA
CASSLYPSEQYF
TGTGCCAGCAGCTTGTACCCCAGCGAGCAGTACTTC
>15|TRBV5-5|TRBJ1-2|TRBD1|NA
CASSSITGVPYGYTF
TGTGCCAGCAGCTCGATAACAGGGGTCCCCTATGGCTACACCTTC
>12|TRBV27|TRBJ2-7|NA|few
CASSGIGYEQYF
TGTGCCAGCAGCGGAATTGGCTACGAGCAGTACTTC
>13|TRBV4-2|TRBJ2-7|NA|NA
CASSQAGRNEQYF
TGTGCCAGCAGCCAAGCAGGTAGGAACGAGCAGTACTTC
>15|TRBV6-1|TRBJ1-2|TRBD1|NA
CASRDPGTGKIGYTF
TGTGCCAGCAGAGACCCGGGGACAGGGAAAATAGGCTACACCTTC
>17|TRBV7-9|TRBJ2-7|TRBD1|NA
CASSYLPGQGISYEQYF
TGTGCCAGCAGCTACTTACCCGGACAGGGGATATCCTACGAGCAGTACTTC
>15|TRBV27|TRBJ2-1|TRBD2|NA
CASSVTGTRGREQFF
TGTGCCAGCAGTGTAACCGGGACTAGAGGCCGTGAGCAGTTCTTC
>14|TRBV28|TRBJ2-7|TRBD1|NA
CASRRTGSRHEQYF
TGTGCCAGCAGGCGGACAGGGAGTAGACACGAGCAGTACTTC
>15|TRBV7-9|TRBJ2-1|TRBD2|NA
CASSALAGGNNEQFF
TGTGCCAGCAGCGCGCTAGCGGGAGGGAACAATGAGCAGTTCTTC
>14|TRBV9|TRBJ1-1|NA|NA
CASSVALMNTEAFF
TGTGCCAGCAGCGTAGCTTTGATGAACACTGAAGCTTTCTTT
>14|TRBV6-4|TRBJ2-3|NA|NA
CASSPASSTDTQYF
TGTGCCAGCTCGCCGGCAAGCAGCACAGATACGCAGTATTTT
>14|TRBV6-1|TRBJ2-5|NA|NA
CASSDSQGWETQYF
TGTGCCAGCAGTGATTCGCAGGGATGGGAGACCCAGTACTTC
>13|TRBV28|TRBJ1-2|NA|NA
CASSPTANYGYTF
TGTGCCAGCAGTCCGACGGCTAACTATGGCTACACCTTC
>14|TRBV5-5|TRBJ2-2|NA|NA
CASSLSGNTGELFF
TGTGCCAGCAGCCTTTCAGGGAACACCGGGGAGCTGTTTTTT
>15|TRBV7-8|TRBJ1-2|NA|NA
CASSLALEHRAGYTF
TGTGCCAGCAGCTTAGCGCTAGAACATAGGGCTGGCTACACCTTC
>13|TRBV11-2|TRBJ1-2|NA|NA
CASSLVAGGGYTF
TGTGCCAGCAGCTTGGTGGCAGGTGGCGGCTACACCTTC
>16|TRBV13|TRBJ2-5|TRBD2|NA
CASSLEASGSRETQYF
TGTGCCAGCAGCTTAGAAGCTAGCGGGAGTAGGGAGACCCAGTACTTC
>18|TRBV6-1|TRBJ1-5|NA|NA
CASSEMKGVGYSNQPQHF
TGTGCCAGCAGTGAAATGAAGGGGGTAGGTTATAGCAATCAGCCCCAGCATTTT
>18|TRBV10-3|TRBJ1-1|NA|NA
CAISDYTTVGTPTREAFF
TGTGCCATCAGTGACTATACCACGGTCGGGACCCCGACCCGAGAAGCTTTCTTT
>15|TRBV29-1|TRBJ2-7|NA|once
CSVSSPGPLDYEQYF
TGCAGCGTTTCCTCCCCAGGGCCCCTGGACTACGAGCAGTACTTC
>11|TRBV29-1|TRBJ2-1|NA|NA
CSVGGYNEQFF
TGCAGCGTTGGAGGATACAATGAGCAGTTCTTC
>15|TRBV28|TRBJ1-1|NA|NA
CASSPMLGGNTEAFF
TGTGCCAGCAGTCCGATGTTGGGGGGGAACACTGAAGCTTTCTTT
>16|TRBV10-1|TRBJ2-1|TRBD2|NA
CASSGTSGTMVDEQFF
TGCGCCAGCAGTGGGACTAGCGGGACTATGGTCGATGAGCAGTTCTTC
>15|TRBV2|TRBJ1-1|NA|NA
CASLTGTGKNTEAFF
TGTGCCAGCCTGACCGGGACGGGTAAGAACACTGAAGCTTTCTTT
>14|TRBV29-1|TRBJ2-3|TRBD2|NA
CSPRGLAGDDTQYF
TGCAGCCCCAGAGGGCTAGCGGGAGATGATACGCAGTATTTT
>15|TRBV6-6|TRBJ2-1|TRBD2|NA
CASSYGTSGRDEQFF
TGTGCCAGCAGTTACGGGACTAGCGGCCGCGATGAGCAGTTCTTC
>16|TRBV6-6|TRBJ2-1|NA|NA
CASSADSRMIYNEQFF
TGTGCCAGCAGTGCCGACTCTAGGATGATTTACAATGAGCAGTTCTTC
>13|TRBV11-2|TRBJ2-7|NA|once
CASSLGYSDEQYF
TGTGCCAGCAGCTTAGGGTACAGCGACGAGCAGTACTTC